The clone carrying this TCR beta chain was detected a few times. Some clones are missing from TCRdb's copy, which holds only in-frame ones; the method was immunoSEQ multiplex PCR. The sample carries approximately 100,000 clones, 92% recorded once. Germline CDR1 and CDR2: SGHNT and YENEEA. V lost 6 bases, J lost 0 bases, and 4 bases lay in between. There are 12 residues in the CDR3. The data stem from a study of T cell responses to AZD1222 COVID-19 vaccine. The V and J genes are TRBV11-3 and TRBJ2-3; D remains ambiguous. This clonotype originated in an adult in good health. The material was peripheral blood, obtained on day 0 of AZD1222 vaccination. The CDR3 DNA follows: TGTGCCAGCAGAGCGAGCACAGATACGCAGTATTTT. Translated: CASRASTDTQYF. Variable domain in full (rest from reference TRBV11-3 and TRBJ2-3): EAGVVQSPRYKIIEKKQPVAFWCNPISGHNTLYWYLQNLGQGPELLIRYENEEAVDDSQLPKDRFSAERLKGVDSTLKIQPAELGDSAVYLCASRASTDTQYFGPGTRLTVL.